The rows below give T cell receptor beta chains drawn from one sample of a study of blood T cell repertoires in COVID-19. Clones were read by immunoSEQ multiplex PCR, and TCRdb kept only the in-frame ones, dropping some. The data contain approximately 270,000 clones, approximately 83% of them singletons. Sequenced sample: peripheral blood. The receptors come from a woman between 70 and 85 years old with acute or convalescent COVID-19. The CDR3 runs from the conserved cysteine through the conserved F or W. The D gene is left open where the match is weak. Rows may omit the clone size; those that give it use once, few, many or a size class.

d_gene: TRBD2
v_gene: TRBV6-4
abundance: -
j_gene: TRBJ2-2
CDR3aa: CASSRGGPGVGELFF

d_gene: -
v_gene: TRBV5-1
abundance: -
j_gene: TRBJ1-2
CDR3aa: CASSFTVANYGYTF

d_gene: -
v_gene: TRBV2
abundance: -
j_gene: TRBJ2-3
CDR3aa: CASSEVISGNTQYF

d_gene: TRBD2
v_gene: TRBV2
abundance: once
j_gene: TRBJ2-1
CDR3aa: CASSDLTSGPNEQFF

d_gene: -
v_gene: TRBV6-5
abundance: -
j_gene: TRBJ1-2
CDR3aa: CASSYRQDRNYGYTF

d_gene: -
v_gene: TRBV12-5
abundance: once
j_gene: TRBJ2-1
CDR3aa: CASGRVGRYNEQFF

d_gene: TRBD1
v_gene: TRBV7-7
abundance: -
j_gene: TRBJ1-6
CDR3aa: CASSLGTDNSPLHF

d_gene: TRBD1
v_gene: TRBV10-3
abundance: -
j_gene: TRBJ1-2
CDR3aa: CAIQWGGTGNYGYTF

d_gene: -
v_gene: TRBV15
abundance: once
j_gene: TRBJ1-6
CDR3aa: CATSRERGNSPLHF

d_gene: TRBD1
v_gene: TRBV6-1
abundance: -
j_gene: TRBJ1-2
CDR3aa: CASSEVGTGPNYGYTF

d_gene: -
v_gene: TRBV3-1/TRBV3-2
abundance: -
j_gene: TRBJ1-2
CDR3aa: CASSPADSFYGYTF

d_gene: TRBD2
v_gene: TRBV14
abundance: -
j_gene: TRBJ2-1
CDR3aa: CASSRVAGGYNEQFF

d_gene: -
v_gene: TRBV7-2
abundance: -
j_gene: TRBJ1-1
CDR3aa: CASSTQGTEAFF

d_gene: -
v_gene: TRBV11-3
abundance: -
j_gene: TRBJ2-3
CDR3aa: CASSLRLPTDTQYF

d_gene: -
v_gene: TRBV20-1
abundance: once
j_gene: TRBJ1-6
CDR3aa: CSASTRSHNSPLHF

d_gene: TRBD1
v_gene: TRBV6-5
abundance: -
j_gene: TRBJ1-4
CDR3aa: CASSRGQGQEKLFF

d_gene: TRBD2
v_gene: TRBV7-9
abundance: few
j_gene: TRBJ2-3
CDR3aa: CASSSSGLAGVPTDTQYF

d_gene: -
v_gene: TRBV7-3
abundance: -
j_gene: TRBJ1-6
CDR3aa: CASSRPDRISPLHF

d_gene: TRBD2
v_gene: TRBV9
abundance: -
j_gene: TRBJ2-1
CDR3aa: CASSTRGGNEQFF

d_gene: TRBD1
v_gene: TRBV24-1
abundance: -
j_gene: TRBJ2-1
CDR3aa: CATSPRTGDDNEQFF

d_gene: -
v_gene: TRBV5-1
abundance: few
j_gene: TRBJ2-7
CDR3aa: CASSLTQGYEQYF

d_gene: -
v_gene: TRBV7-2
abundance: few
j_gene: TRBJ1-3
CDR3aa: CASSQGYPGNTIYF

d_gene: -
v_gene: TRBV5-5
abundance: -
j_gene: TRBJ2-2
CDR3aa: CASSYRVERTGELFF

d_gene: TRBD2
v_gene: TRBV2
abundance: -
j_gene: TRBJ2-1
CDR3aa: CASSALAGSTNEQFF

d_gene: TRBD2
v_gene: TRBV7-6
abundance: -
j_gene: TRBJ2-2
CDR3aa: CASSLARGGGPGELFF

d_gene: -
v_gene: TRBV2
abundance: -
j_gene: TRBJ1-6
CDR3aa: CASRPGSSYNSPLHF

d_gene: TRBD2
v_gene: TRBV19
abundance: once
j_gene: TRBJ2-5
CDR3aa: CASSIRLAGASFQETQYF

d_gene: TRBD2
v_gene: TRBV30
abundance: -
j_gene: TRBJ2-6
CDR3aa: CAWRPPGGSGANVLTF

d_gene: -
v_gene: TRBV30
abundance: few
j_gene: TRBJ2-2
CDR3aa: CAWRGSGDTGELFF

d_gene: -
v_gene: TRBV18
abundance: -
j_gene: TRBJ1-1
CDR3aa: CASSAGVFPEAFF

d_gene: TRBD1
v_gene: TRBV3-1/TRBV3-2
abundance: -
j_gene: TRBJ1-3
CDR3aa: CASSGNRGKSGNTIYF

d_gene: -
v_gene: TRBV2
abundance: few
j_gene: TRBJ1-1
CDR3aa: CASSVLNTEAFF

d_gene: TRBD2
v_gene: TRBV4-2
abundance: -
j_gene: TRBJ2-1
CDR3aa: CASSQVAGGAPGNEQFF

d_gene: -
v_gene: TRBV28
abundance: -
j_gene: TRBJ2-1
CDR3aa: CASSSSGREQFF

d_gene: TRBD1
v_gene: TRBV11-2
abundance: once
j_gene: TRBJ1-2
CDR3aa: CASSLAMTGTGYTF

d_gene: -
v_gene: TRBV11-2
abundance: -
j_gene: TRBJ2-4
CDR3aa: CASSSWNRDWNF

d_gene: TRBD2
v_gene: TRBV6-5
abundance: -
j_gene: TRBJ2-7
CDR3aa: CASSTPGEGREQYF

d_gene: -
v_gene: TRBV13
abundance: -
j_gene: TRBJ1-2
CDR3aa: CASSFTRDNYGYTF

d_gene: -
v_gene: TRBV6-5
abundance: few
j_gene: TRBJ1-1
CDR3aa: CASSHGVNTEAFF